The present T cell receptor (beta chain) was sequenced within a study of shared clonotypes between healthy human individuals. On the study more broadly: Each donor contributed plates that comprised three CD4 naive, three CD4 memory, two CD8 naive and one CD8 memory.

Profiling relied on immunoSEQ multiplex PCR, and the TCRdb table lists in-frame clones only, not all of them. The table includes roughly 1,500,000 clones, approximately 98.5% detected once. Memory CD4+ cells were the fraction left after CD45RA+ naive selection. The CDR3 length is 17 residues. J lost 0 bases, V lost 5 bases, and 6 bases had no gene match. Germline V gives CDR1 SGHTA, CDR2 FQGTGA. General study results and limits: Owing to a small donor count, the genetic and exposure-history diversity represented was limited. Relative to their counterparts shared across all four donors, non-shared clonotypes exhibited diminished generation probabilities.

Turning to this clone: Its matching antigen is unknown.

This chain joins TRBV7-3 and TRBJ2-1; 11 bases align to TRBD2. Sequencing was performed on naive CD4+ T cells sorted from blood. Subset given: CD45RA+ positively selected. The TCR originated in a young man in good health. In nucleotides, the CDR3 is TGTGCCAGCAGCCCGGGACTAGCGGTCAGCTCCTACAATGAGCAGTTCTTC. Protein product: CASSPGLAVSSYNEQFF.